The sample holds a few counts of the clone carrying this T cell receptor beta chain. The sample is drawn from a study of Graves' ophthalmopathy and Graves' hyperthyroidism. Exclusion criteria comprised other autoimmune diseases, uncontrolled infections, pregnancy or lactation in patients. Clinicians diagnosed using symptoms, serum thyroxine, TRAb, thyroid ultrasound and orbital computed tomography. Sampling about 10 ml of fresh peripheral blood provided the PBMCs. RNA transcripts were the template, and TCR beta CDR3 regions were amplified from them. Scientists carried out first-round RT-PCR using HTBI primers and then a second-round multiplex PCR. TCRdb fed the multiplex PCR reads into MiXCR, producing one record per CDR3 protein. The sample holds over 650,000 distinct CDR3 sequences; over 40% are singletons and the top ten take roughly 3.5%. Trimming stripped 0 bases from V and 5 bases from J, with 17 bases between. Germline V gene sequence: CDR1 SGHDT, CDR2 YYEEEE. The CDR3 is made up of 16 amino acids.

This receptor was obtained from an adult man with Graves' ophthalmopathy. Source material: peripheral blood. This chain joins TRBV5-6 and TRBJ1-2, with a possible D match to TRBD1 (5 bases). The CDR3 is CASSLAAGQPLYGYTF. DNA for the CDR3: TGTGCCAGCAGCTTGGCCGCGGGGCAGCCCCTATATGGCTACACCTTC.